This TCR beta chain is from a study of ipilimumab plus nivolumab after autologous stem cell transplantation. In this sample, this clone turned up once. Patients got ipilimumab 1 mg/kg beginning 14 to 28 days post-transplant. This CDR3 is 13 amino acids long. Germline trimming cut 6 bases from V and 1 base from J; bases unmatched to any gene: 0. Germline CDR1 and CDR2: ENHRY and SYGVKD. TCRdb's table, derived via immunoSEQ multiplex PCR, lists solely in-frame clones and lacks some. Of 15,000 to 20,000 clones listed, about four fifths are singletons. The starting material was PBMCs, obtained in a trial of ipilimumab plus nivolumab as post-transplant consolidation. This clonotype was sampled from a male donor with diffuse large B-cell lymphoma. The chain couples TRBV10-3 to TRBJ2-3; 8 bases match TRBD2. Written as DNA, the CDR3 is TGTGCCATCAGGACTAGCGGCACAGATACGCAGTATTTT. This encodes CAIRTSGTDTQYF.